The 9 T cell receptor beta chains below were found in one sample sequenced in a study of monozygotic twins with inflammatory bowel disease (dated by TCRdb to the late 2010s). To prepare the library, 5' RACE was applied. Sequencing was carried out with an Illumina HiSeq 2500. TCRdb reprocessed the sequencing reads and holds a single record per CDR3 protein sequence, with no DNA. This sample's records show some 450,000 distinct CDR3 sequences. Together, the top ten hold 2% to 3% of the sample. The sequenced material came from blood. These receptors all come from a human donor with ulcerative colitis or Crohn's disease, or a healthy co-twin of an affected twin (not recorded which).

The chain has TRBV7-2 and TRBJ1-2; TCRdb lists TRBD1, though no DNA is available to test this call. CDR3 length: 15 residues. In germline, CDR1 is SGHTA, CDR2 FQGNSA. This CDR3 is CASSLARTRGDGYTF.

V and J are TRBV27 and TRBJ2-3; TCRdb calls TRBD1, which cannot be checked without DNA. Germline-derived CDR1 and CDR2 are MNHEY and SMNVEV (reference sequence). The CDR3 loop spans 16 amino acids. Here the CDR3 reads CASRPGTGISTDTQYF.

V gene TRBV14 combines with J gene TRBJ2-5. Germline loops: CDR1 SGHDN, CDR2 FVKESK. CDR3 size: 14 residues. The CDR3 sequence: CASSQVDQQETQYF.

The chain is built from TRBV9 and TRBJ2-2. Germline lookup yields CDR1 SGDLS and CDR2 YYNGEE. The CDR3 extends over 13 amino acids. CDR3 residues: CASSVDFPGELFF.

This chain links TRBV5-6 with TRBJ1-1; TCRdb calls TRBD1, which cannot be checked without DNA. The CDR3 spans 14 residues. The germline V gene has CDR1 SGHDT and CDR2 YYEEEE. Here the CDR3 reads CASSLRDRSFEAFF.

CDR3 in amino acids: CASTPDVAYGYTF. The chain recombines TRBV14 with TRBJ1-2. Looked up from germline, CDR1 is SGHDN and CDR2 is FVKESK. The CDR3 extends over 13 amino acids.

This sequence joins TRBV5-8 and TRBJ2-4; TCRdb's D call, TRBD2, is unchecked because there is no DNA. The CDR3 is 17 residues long. CDR1 and CDR2 from the germline V gene are SGHTS and YDEGEE. CDR3 in amino acids: CASSLGSGRQAKNIQYF.

The V call is TRBV3-1, the J call TRBJ2-3. The CDR3 is 12 amino acids. CDR1 LGHDT and CDR2 YNNKEL come from the germline V gene (reference sequence). The CDR3 protein is CASSQGNGFRYF.

The chain employs TRBV5-1 and TRBJ1-1; TCRdb returns TRBD1, unconfirmable since there is no DNA. Germline V gives CDR1 SGHRS, CDR2 YFSETQ. The CDR3 is made up of 15 amino acids. CDR3 protein: CASSFGNRGDTEAFF.